The next 20 T cell receptor beta chains were all read from a single sample in a study of blood T cell repertoires in COVID-19. Profiling relied on immunoSEQ multiplex PCR, and the TCRdb table lists in-frame clones only, not all of them. Among 150,000 to 180,000 clones, roughly four fifths were seen once, and the ten largest hold around 3.5%. The sequenced sample was peripheral blood. These receptors all stem from a woman of 80 years or more with acute or convalescent COVID-19.

The J gene is TRBJ1-1, the V gene TRBV6-5; 7 nucleotides align to TRBD1. The J segment lost 6 bases and the V segment lost 6 bases, leaving 4 bases of the junction unmatched. The CDR3 sequence is 12 residues long. The germline CDR1 and CDR2 sequences are MNHEY and SVGAGI. The CDR3 nucleotides are TGTGCCAGCAGCGGCGGACAGGCTGAAGCTTTCTTT. Translated: CASSGGQAEAFF.

V and J are TRBV5-1 and TRBJ2-4, with 11 bases that match TRBD1. The junction had 4 bases not matched to a gene; V was cut back by 4 bases and J by 1 base. The germline V gene has CDR1 SGHRS and CDR2 YFSETQ. CDR3 length: 16 amino acids. In nucleotides, the CDR3 is TGCGCCAGCAGCAGGGACAGGGGGGCGGCCAAAAACATTCAGTACTTC. This encodes CASSRDRGAAKNIQYF.

This clone came up once. The rearrangement joins TRBV12-5 to TRBJ1-5; D is uncertain. Trimming left V 4 bases short and J 3 bases short, with 10 bases between. This CDR3 has 14 amino acids. Germline CDR1 and CDR2: LGHNT and FRNRAP. This CDR3 is CASGSTFNNQPQHF. For the CDR3, the DNA is TGTGCTAGTGGTTCGACATTTAACAATCAGCCCCAGCATTTT.

This chain links TRBV19 with TRBJ2-1, with 11 bases that match TRBD2. The germline CDR1 and CDR2 sequences are LNHDA and SQIVND (reference sequence). Germline trimming cut 5 bases from V and 4 bases from J; bases unmatched to any gene: 4. The CDR3 runs 15 residues. The DNA for the CDR3 is TGTGCCAGTAGTCCGGGACTAGCGGAGTACAATGAGCAGTTCTTC. Encoded protein: CASSPGLAEYNEQFF.

The V call is TRBV5-1, the J call TRBJ2-1; TRBD1 matches at 8 bases. Per the germline V gene, CDR1 is SGHRS and CDR2 is YFSETQ. With 7 bases clipped from V and 7 bases from J, the junction kept 10 bases outside the gene matches. There are 14 residues in the CDR3. The CDR3 sequence is CASAEGQVGNEQFF. The CDR3 coding sequence is TGCGCCAGCGCCGAGGGACAGGTGGGAAATGAGCAGTTCTTC.

This rearrangement joins TRBV7-9 to TRBJ2-7; maybe TRBD2 (5 bases). The germline V and J ends were trimmed by 5 bases and 2 bases, with 10 bases remaining between them. Germline CDR1 reads SEHNR; CDR2 reads FQNEAQ (reference sequence). There are 13 residues in the CDR3. CDR3 sequence: CASSREQTYEQYF. DNA of the CDR3: TGTGCCAGCAGCCGGGAACAAACCTACGAGCAGTACTTC. The entire variable domain, with the rest obtained from reference TRBV7-9 and TRBJ2-7, is as follows: DTGVSQNPRHKITKRGQNVTFRCDPISEHNRLYWYRQTLGQGPEFLTYFQNEAQLEKSRLLSDRFSAERPKGSFSTLEIQRTEQGDSAMYLCASSREQTYEQYFGPGTRLTVT.

V is TRBV7-9 and J is TRBJ1-3; 9 nucleotides align to TRBD1. The germline gives CDR1 SEHNR, CDR2 FQNEAQ (reference sequence). The CDR3 is made up of 17 amino acids. V was pared by 2 bases and J by 8 bases, with 13 bases of the junction left unmatched. The CDR3 region has the DNA TGTGCCAGCAGCTTAAAGCTCGGGACAGGGAAGGTTGACACCATATATTTT. It is translated as CASSLKLGTGKVDTIYF.

V and J are TRBV19 and TRBJ1-1; TRBD1 agrees at 8 bases. The CDR3 covers 13 residues. The V segment lost 6 bases and the J segment 1 base; nucleotides outside the gene matches: 1. Germline V gene data show CDR1 as LNHDA and CDR2 as SQIVND (reference sequence). CDR3 coding DNA: TGTGCCAGTAGGGACAGGGCGAACACTGAAGCTTTCTTT. It specifies CASRDRANTEAFF.

This sequence joins TRBV19 and TRBJ2-6, with TRBD1 matching 7 bases. J was trimmed by 0 bases and V by 10 bases; bases with no gene match: 12. Per the germline V gene, CDR1 is LNHDA and CDR2 is SQIVND (reference sequence). The CDR3 contains 17 residues. CDR3 DNA: TGTGCCACCGAACCGGGACAGAGGTCCTCTGGGGCCAACGTCCTGACTTTC. This translates into CATEPGQRSSGANVLTF.

The chain employs TRBV6-6 and TRBJ1-2; D unclear. The V end was cut by 0 bases, the J end by 2 bases, with 7 bases between. Germline assignment: CDR1 MNHNY and CDR2 SVGAGI (reference sequence). The CDR3 runs 14 residues. CDR3 loop: CASSYSNENYGYTF. DNA for the CDR3: TGTGCCAGCAGTTACTCGAATGAGAACTATGGCTACACCTTC.

A single count supports this clone. The chain is built from TRBV27 and TRBJ2-5; D remains ambiguous. Trimming left V 3 bases short and J 7 bases short, with 12 bases between. The CDR3 sequence is 13 residues long. The V gene's germline CDR1 is MNHEY and CDR2 SMNVEV (reference sequence). The CDR3 protein is CASSLSRRGTQYF. As DNA, the CDR3 is TGTGCCAGCAGTTTGTCCAGGCGTGGGACCCAGTACTTC.

This clone was seen a handful of times. This chain joins TRBV7-2 and TRBJ1-1; D possibly corresponds to TRBD1 (5 bases). V shed 5 bases and J shed 7 bases, with 17 bases lying between them. The V gene's germline CDR1 is SGHTA and CDR2 FQGNSA. The CDR3 covers 14 residues. The CDR3 here is CASSPTAGPGEAFF. DNA for the CDR3: TGTGCCAGCAGCCCAACAGCGGGACCGGGTGAAGCTTTCTTT.

The chain uses TRBV5-1 and TRBJ2-4, with D tentatively TRBD1 (5 bases). Germline V gene lookup returns CDR1 SGHRS and CDR2 YFSETQ. This CDR3 spans 21 amino acids. Between the trimmed V and J ends, which lost 4 bases and 0 bases, there was a span of 29 bases. CDR3 region: CASSVESVGVLGPLAKNIQYF. CDR3 DNA: TGCGCCAGCAGCGTGGAGAGCGTAGGGGTACTTGGCCCCTTAGCCAAAAACATTCAGTACTTC.

CDR3 region: CASSQDLAVNTEAFF. The CDR3, as DNA: TGTGCCAGCAGCCAAGATCTGGCGGTGAACACTGAAGCTTTCTTT. The gene calls are TRBV3-1 (or the pseudogene TRBV3-2) and TRBJ1-1; D unclear. The CDR3 loop spans 15 amino acids. The V and J ends lost 0 bases and 0 bases respectively, with 8 bases between them. Germline V gives CDR1 LGHDT, CDR2 YNNKEL (reference sequence).

The chain carries TRBV4-3 and TRBJ1-4; 8 nucleotides line up with TRBD1. The CDR3 has 15 residues. Per germline, CDR1 LGHNA and CDR2 YSLEER. V shed 1 base, J shed 5 bases, and the junction held 3 bases outside the gene matches. Written as DNA, the CDR3 is TGCGCCAGCAGCCAAGGACAGGGGAGAAATGAAAAACTGTTTTTT. Translation gives CASSQGQGRNEKLFF.

This chain connects TRBV3-1 (or the pseudogene TRBV3-2) to TRBJ2-5, with 8 positions matching TRBD2. Germline CDR1 LGHDT, CDR2 YNNKEL (reference sequence). With V trimmed by 4 bases and J by 5 bases, 9 bases remained unmatched. The CDR3 has 15 amino acids. In DNA, the CDR3 is TGTGCCAGCAGCCCGAGCCTTAGCGGGACGGAGACCCAGTACTTC. It yields the protein CASSPSLSGTETQYF.

This sequence joins TRBV7-2 and TRBJ2-3; tentative D call: TRBD2 (6 bases). Deletions cut 2 bases from V and 0 bases from J, with 9 bases between. Germline CDR1 is SGHTA and CDR2 is FQGNSA. This CDR3 region has 15 residues. The CDR3: CASSLYGTSTDTQYF. CDR3 coding DNA: TGTGCCAGCAGCTTATACGGGACTAGCACAGATACGCAGTATTTT.

The chain is built from TRBV11-2 and TRBJ1-1; D gene ambiguous. Per germline, CDR1 SGHAT and CDR2 FQNNGV. The CDR3 contains 13 residues. Trimming took 2 bases from V and 0 from J, leaving 4 bases between them. CDR3: CASSLQVNTEAFF. The CDR3 nucleotides are TGTGCCAGCAGCTTACAGGTGAACACTGAAGCTTTCTTT.

A few counts support this clone. The gene calls are TRBV19 and TRBJ1-5, with a tentative D call TRBD1 (5 bases). Trimming shortened V by 0 bases and J by 0 bases, and 15 bases separated the two germline ends. This CDR3 is 18 amino acids long. The germline V gene encodes CDR1 LNHDA and CDR2 SQIVND (reference sequence). In nucleotides, the CDR3 is TGTGCCAGTAGTATAGATCAGGAGACAGCGTATAGCAATCAGCCCCAGCATTTT. Translation gives CASSIDQETAYSNQPQHF.

The chain couples TRBV9 to TRBJ2-2; the D gene is possibly TRBD2 (5 bases). The CDR3 sequence is 18 residues long. Germline V lookup: CDR1 SGDLS, CDR2 YYNGEE. V was cut by 4 bases and J by 5 bases, with 24 bases left in between. This CDR3 is CASSPSTRGSGSTGELFF. In DNA form, the CDR3 reads TGTGCCAGCAGCCCATCAACCCGCGGGTCGGGCTCGACCGGGGAGCTGTTTTTT.